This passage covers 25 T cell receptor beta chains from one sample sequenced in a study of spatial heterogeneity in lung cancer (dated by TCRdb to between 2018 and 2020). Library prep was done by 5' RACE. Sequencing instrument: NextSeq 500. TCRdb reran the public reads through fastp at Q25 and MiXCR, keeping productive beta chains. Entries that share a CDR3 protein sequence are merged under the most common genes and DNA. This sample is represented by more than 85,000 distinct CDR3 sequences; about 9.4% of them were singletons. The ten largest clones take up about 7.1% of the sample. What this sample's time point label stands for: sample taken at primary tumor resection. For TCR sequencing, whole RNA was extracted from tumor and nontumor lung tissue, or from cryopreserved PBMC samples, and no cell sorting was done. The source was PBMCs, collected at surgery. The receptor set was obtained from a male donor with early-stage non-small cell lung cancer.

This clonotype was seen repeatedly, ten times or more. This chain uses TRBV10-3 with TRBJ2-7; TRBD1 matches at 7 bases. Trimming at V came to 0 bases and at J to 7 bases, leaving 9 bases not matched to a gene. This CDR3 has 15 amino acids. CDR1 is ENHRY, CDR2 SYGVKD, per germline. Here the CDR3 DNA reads TGTGCCATCAGTGAGTCTACAGGGGCTGGCTTTGAGCAGTACTTC. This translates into CAISESTGAGFEQYF.

The CDR3 DNA is TGTGCCAGCAGTTTGATGTCTAGCGGGACCTTATCTAGCACAGATACGCAGTATTTT. Its protein product is CASSLMSSGTLSSTDTQYF. V and J are TRBV28 and TRBJ2-3; 9 bases are shared with TRBD2. Germline values: CDR1 MDHEN, CDR2 SYDVKM. The CDR3 has 19 amino acids. The V gene end was trimmed by 3 bases and the J gene end by 0 bases; junction bases not matched to a gene: 13.

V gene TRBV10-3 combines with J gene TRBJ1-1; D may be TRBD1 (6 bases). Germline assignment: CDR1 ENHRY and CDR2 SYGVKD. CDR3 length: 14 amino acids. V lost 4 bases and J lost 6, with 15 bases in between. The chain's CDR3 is CAISASTGGPEAFF. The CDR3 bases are TGTGCCATCAGTGCCTCTACGGGGGGCCCTGAAGCTTTCTTT.

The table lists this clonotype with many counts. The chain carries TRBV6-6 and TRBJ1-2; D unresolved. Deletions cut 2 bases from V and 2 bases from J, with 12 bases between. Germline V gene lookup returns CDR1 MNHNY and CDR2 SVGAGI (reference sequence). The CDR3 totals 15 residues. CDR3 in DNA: TGTGCCAGCAGTTACCCGGGTTCAGGAAACTATGGCTACACCTTC. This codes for CASSYPGSGNYGYTF.

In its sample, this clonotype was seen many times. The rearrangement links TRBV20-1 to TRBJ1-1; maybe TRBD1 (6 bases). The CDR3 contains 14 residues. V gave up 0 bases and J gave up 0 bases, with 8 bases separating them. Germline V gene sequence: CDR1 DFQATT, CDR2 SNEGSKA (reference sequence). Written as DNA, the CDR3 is TGCAGTGCTAGAGATCGACAGGTGAACACTGAAGCTTTCTTT. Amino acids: CSARDRQVNTEAFF.

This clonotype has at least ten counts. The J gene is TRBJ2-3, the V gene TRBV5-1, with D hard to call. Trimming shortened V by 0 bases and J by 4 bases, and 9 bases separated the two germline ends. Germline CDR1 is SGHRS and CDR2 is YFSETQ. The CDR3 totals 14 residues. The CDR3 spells CASSLASHPDTQYF. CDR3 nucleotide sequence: TGCGCCAGCAGCTTGGCCTCCCACCCAGATACGCAGTATTTT.

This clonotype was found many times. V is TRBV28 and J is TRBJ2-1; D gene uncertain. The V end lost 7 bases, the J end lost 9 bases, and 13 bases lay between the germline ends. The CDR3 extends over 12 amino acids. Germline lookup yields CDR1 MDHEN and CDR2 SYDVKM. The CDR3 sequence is CASTNSVGEQFF. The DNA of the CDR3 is TGTGCCAGCACCAATTCCGTAGGTGAGCAGTTCTTC.

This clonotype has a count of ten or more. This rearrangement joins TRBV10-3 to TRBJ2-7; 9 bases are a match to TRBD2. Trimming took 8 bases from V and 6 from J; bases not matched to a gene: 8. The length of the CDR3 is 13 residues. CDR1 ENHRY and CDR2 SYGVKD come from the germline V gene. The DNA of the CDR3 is TGTGCCATCGGACGCGGGGGGGCCTCCGAGCAGTACTTC. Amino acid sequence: CAIGRGGASEQYF.

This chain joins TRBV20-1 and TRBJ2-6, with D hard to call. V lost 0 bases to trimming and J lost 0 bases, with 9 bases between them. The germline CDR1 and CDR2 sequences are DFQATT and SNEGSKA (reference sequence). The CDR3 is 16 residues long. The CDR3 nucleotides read TGCAGTGCTAGAGATCGAAGGGTCTCTGGGGCCAACGTCCTGACTTTC. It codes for CSARDRRVSGANVLTF.

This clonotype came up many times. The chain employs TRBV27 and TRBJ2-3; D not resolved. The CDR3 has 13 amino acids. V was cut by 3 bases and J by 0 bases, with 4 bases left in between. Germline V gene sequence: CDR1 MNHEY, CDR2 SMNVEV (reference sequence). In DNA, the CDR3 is TGTGCCAGCAGTTTTGGCAGCACAGATACGCAGTATTTT. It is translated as CASSFGSTDTQYF.

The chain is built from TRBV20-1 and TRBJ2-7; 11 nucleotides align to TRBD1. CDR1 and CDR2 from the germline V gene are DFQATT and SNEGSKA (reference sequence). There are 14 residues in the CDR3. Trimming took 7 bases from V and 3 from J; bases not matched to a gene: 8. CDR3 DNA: TGCAGTGTGCAGGGACAGGGGGTTCGCTACGAGCAGTACTTC. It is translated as CSVQGQGVRYEQYF.

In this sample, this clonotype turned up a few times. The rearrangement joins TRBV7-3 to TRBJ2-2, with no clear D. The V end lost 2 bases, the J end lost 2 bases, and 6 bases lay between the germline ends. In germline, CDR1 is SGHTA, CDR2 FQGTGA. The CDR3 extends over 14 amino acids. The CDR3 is CASSLDSNTGELFF. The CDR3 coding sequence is TGTGCCAGCAGCTTAGACTCCAACACCGGGGAGCTGTTTTTT. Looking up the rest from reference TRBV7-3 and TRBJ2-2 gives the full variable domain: GAGVSQTPSNKVTEKGKYVELRCDPISGHTALYWYRQSLGQGPEFLIYFQGTGAADDSGLPNDRFFAVRPEGSVSTLKIQRTERGDSAVYLCASSLDSNTGELFFGEGSRLTVL.

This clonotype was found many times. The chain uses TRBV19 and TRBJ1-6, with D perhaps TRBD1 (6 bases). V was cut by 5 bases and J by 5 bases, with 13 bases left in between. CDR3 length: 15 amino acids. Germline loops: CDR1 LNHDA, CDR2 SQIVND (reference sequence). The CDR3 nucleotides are TGTGCCAGTAGTCCGGGGACACTTGATAATTCACCCCTCCACTTT. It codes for CASSPGTLDNSPLHF.

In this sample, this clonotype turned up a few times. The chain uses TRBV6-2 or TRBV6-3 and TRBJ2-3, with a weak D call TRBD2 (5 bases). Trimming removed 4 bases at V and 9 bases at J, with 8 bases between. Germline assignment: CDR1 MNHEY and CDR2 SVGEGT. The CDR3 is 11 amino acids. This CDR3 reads CASSSGVTQYF. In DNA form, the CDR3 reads TGTGCCAGCAGTTCCGGGGTAACGCAGTATTTT.

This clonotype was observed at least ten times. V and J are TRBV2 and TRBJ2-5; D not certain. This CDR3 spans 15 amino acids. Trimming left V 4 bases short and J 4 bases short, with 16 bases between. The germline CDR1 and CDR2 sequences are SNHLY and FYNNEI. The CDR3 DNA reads TGTGCCAGCAGTGTGGGCCCGGACGGCACAGAGACCCAGTACTTC. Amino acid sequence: CASSVGPDGTETQYF.

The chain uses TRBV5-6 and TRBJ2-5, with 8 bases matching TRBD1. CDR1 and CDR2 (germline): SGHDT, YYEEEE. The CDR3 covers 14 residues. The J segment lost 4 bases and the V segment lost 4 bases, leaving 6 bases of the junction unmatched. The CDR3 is CASSPGTGRETQYF. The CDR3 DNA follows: TGTGCCAGCAGCCCCGGGACAGGACGAGAGACCCAGTACTTC.

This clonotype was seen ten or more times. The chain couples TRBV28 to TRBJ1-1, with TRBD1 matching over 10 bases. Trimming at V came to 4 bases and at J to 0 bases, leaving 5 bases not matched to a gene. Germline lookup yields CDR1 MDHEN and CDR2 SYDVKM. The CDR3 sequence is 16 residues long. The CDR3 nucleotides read TGTGCCAGCAGTTCCCGGGACAGGGGAATGAACACTGAAGCTTTCTTT. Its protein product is CASSSRDRGMNTEAFF. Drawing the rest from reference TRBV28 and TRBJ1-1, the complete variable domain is DVKVTQSSRYLVKRTGEKVFLECVQDMDHENMFWYRQDPGLGLRLIYFSYDVKMKEKGDIPEGYSVSREKKERFSLILESASTNQTSMYLCASSSRDRGMNTEAFFGQGTRLTVV.

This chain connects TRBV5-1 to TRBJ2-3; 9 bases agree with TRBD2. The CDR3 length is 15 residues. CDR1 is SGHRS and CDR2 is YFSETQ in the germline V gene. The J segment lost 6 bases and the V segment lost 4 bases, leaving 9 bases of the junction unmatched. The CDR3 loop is CASSAPLAGGDTQYF. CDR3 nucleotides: TGCGCCAGCAGCGCCCCCTTGGCGGGGGGGGATACGCAGTATTTT.

CDR3 protein: CSTLVSGDTQYF. CDR3 sequence (DNA): TGCAGCACCCTAGTCTCTGGGGATACGCAGTATTTT. The chain carries TRBV29-1 and TRBJ2-3; no clear D. V lost 8 bases to trimming and J lost 6 bases, with 15 bases between them. Germline V gene sequence: CDR1 SQVTM, CDR2 ANQGSEA. CDR3 length equals 12 residues.

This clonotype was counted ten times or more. Here the CDR3 reads CASSHNTDTQYF. CDR3 in DNA: TGTGCCAGCAGCCACAACACAGATACGCAGTATTTT. The chain joins TRBV7-9 to TRBJ2-3; D gene uncertain. The CDR3 is made up of 12 amino acids. Trimming stripped 5 bases from V and 2 bases from J, with 5 bases between. In germline, CDR1 is SEHNR, CDR2 FQNEAQ (reference sequence).

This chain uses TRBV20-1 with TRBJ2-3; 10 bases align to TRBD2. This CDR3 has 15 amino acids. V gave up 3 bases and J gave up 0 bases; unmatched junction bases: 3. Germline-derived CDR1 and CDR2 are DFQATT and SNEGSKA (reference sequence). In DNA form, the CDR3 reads TGCAGTGCTAGTATAGCGGGAGGAAGCACAGATACGCAGTATTTT. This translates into CSASIAGGSTDTQYF.

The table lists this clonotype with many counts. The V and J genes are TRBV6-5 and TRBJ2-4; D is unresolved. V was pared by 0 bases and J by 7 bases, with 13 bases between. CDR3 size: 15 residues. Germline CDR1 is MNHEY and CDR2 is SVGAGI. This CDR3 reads CASSYSPRRSNIQYF. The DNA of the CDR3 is TGTGCCAGCAGTTACTCTCCCCGCCGGAGCAACATTCAGTACTTC.

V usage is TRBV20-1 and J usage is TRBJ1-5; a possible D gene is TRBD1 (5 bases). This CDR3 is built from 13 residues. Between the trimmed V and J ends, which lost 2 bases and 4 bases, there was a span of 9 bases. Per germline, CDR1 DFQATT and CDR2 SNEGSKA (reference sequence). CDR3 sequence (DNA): TGCAGTGCTAGAACGACAGAAAATCAGCCCCAGCATTTT. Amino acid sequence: CSARTTENQPQHF.

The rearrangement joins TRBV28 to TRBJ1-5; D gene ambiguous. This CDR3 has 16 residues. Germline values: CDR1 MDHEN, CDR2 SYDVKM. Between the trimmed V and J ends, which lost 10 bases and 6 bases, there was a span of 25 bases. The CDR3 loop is CATSEKRAAIGQPQHF. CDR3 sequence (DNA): TGTGCCACCTCGGAGAAAAGGGCCGCCATCGGTCAGCCCCAGCATTTT.

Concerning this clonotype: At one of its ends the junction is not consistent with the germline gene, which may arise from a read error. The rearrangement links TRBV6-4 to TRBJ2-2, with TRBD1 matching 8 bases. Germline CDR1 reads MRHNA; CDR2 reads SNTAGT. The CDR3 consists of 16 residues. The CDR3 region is CASSDFPDRATGELFF. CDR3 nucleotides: TGTGCCAGTAGTGACTTCCCGGACAGGGCCACCGGGGAGCTGTTTTTT.